This T cell receptor beta chain was observed in a study of cytomegalovirus exposure and HLA in healthy donors. Study findings and constraints: Within an earlier analysis, most TCR beta V segments proved productive either about 90% or about 30% of the time.

Notes on this clone: What it binds is unknown.

Germline V lookup: CDR1 SEHNR, CDR2 FQNEAQ (reference sequence). The ends were cut back, 0 bases at V and 5 bases at J, with 13 bases in the middle. The CDR3 loop spans 15 amino acids. 13 Jbeta primers and 60 Vbeta primers were used for the PCR. Profiling relied on immunoSEQ multiplex PCR, and the TCRdb table lists in-frame clones only, not all of them. Counted here are roughly 120,000 clones, 75% to 85% occurring once; the ten biggest clones make up about 3.3%. The chain carries TRBV7-9 and TRBJ2-5; the D gene is possibly TRBD2 (5 bases). Sequenced input: PBMCs. The TCR originated in a male donor in good health and CMV-seronegative. The DNA for the CDR3 is TGTGCCAGCAGCTTAGCCCTGGGGAGCGGCGAGACCCAGTACTTC. Amino acid sequence: CASSLALGSGETQYF.